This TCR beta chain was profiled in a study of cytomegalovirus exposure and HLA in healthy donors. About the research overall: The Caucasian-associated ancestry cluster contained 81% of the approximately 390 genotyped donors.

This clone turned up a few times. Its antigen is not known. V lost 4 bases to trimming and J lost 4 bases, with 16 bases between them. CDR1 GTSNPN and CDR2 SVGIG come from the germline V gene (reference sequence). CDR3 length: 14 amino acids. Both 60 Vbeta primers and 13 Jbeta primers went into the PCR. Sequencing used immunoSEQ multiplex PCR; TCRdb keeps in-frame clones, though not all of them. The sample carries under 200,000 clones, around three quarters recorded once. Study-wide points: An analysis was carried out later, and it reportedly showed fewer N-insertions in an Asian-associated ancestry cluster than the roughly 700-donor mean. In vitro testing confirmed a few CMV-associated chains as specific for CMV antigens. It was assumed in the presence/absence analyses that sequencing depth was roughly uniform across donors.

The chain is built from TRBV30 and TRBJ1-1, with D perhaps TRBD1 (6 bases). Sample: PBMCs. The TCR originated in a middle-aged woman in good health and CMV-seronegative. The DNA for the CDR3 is TGTGCCTGGAAGGGGTTACAGGGATTCACTGAAGCTTTCTTT. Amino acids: CAWKGLQGFTEAFF.